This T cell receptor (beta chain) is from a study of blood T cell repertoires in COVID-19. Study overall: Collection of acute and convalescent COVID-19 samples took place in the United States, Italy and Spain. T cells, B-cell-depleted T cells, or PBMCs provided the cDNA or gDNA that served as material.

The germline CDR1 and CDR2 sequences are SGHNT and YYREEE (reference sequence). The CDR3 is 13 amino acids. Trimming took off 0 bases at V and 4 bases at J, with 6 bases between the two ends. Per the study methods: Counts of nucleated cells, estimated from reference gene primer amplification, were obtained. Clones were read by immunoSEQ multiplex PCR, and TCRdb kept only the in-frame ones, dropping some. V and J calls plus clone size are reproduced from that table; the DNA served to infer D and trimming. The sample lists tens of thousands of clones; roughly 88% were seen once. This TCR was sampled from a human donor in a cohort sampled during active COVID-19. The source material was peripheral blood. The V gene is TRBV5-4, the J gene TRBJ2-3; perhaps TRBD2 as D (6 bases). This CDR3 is CASSLGGADTQYF. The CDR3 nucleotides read TGTGCCAGCAGCTTGGGGGGGGCAGATACGCAGTATTTT. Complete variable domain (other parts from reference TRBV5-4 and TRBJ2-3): ETGVTQSPTHLIKTRGQQVTLRCSSQSGHNTVSWYQQALGQGPQFIFQYYREEENGRGNFPPRFSGLQFPNYSSELNVNALELDDSALYLCASSLGGADTQYFGPGTRLTVL.